The 31 T cell receptor beta chains below all came from one sample that was sequenced in a study of identical twins. TCRdb ran MiXCR on the 5' RACE reads and lists one entry per CDR3 protein. The repertoire holds about 570,000 distinct CDR3 sequences, with approximately 10% as singletons. These data also formed part of another study, on yellow fever vaccine responses in identical twins.

The sample taken for sequencing was PBMCs. The receptors stem from a woman aged 18-29 years in good health.

This clonotype was recorded only once. Written as DNA, the CDR3 is TGTGCCAGCCTTATTGCGGGAGTCGCCTACGAGCAGTACTTC. Amino acid sequence: CASLIAGVAYEQYF. J is TRBJ2-7 and V is TRBV5-6; TRBD2 matches 7 bases. Germline CDR1 reads SGHDT; CDR2 reads YYEEEE. V shed 7 bases and J 2 bases; nucleotides not matched to a gene: 9. The CDR3 is 14 residues long.

The rearrangement uses TRBV6-1 and TRBJ2-7; TRBD1 agrees at 9 bases. The CDR3 extends over 14 amino acids. Germline V gene sequence: CDR1 MNHNS, CDR2 SASEGT. The V gene end was trimmed by 8 bases and the J gene end by 3 bases; junction bases not matched to a gene: 8. The CDR3 DNA follows: TGTGCCAGCTATACCGGGACAGGGAGCTACGAGCAGTACTTC. Protein sequence: CASYTGTGSYEQYF.

V usage is TRBV29-1 and J usage is TRBJ2-7, with D maybe TRBD2 (6 bases). This CDR3 region has 15 residues. CDR1 and CDR2 (germline): SQVTM, ANQGSEA. The ends were cut back, 2 bases at V and 0 bases at J, with 14 bases in the middle. DNA of the CDR3: TGCAGCGTTGAATGGGCGGGGAGCGCCTCCTACGAGCAGTACTTC. Its translation: CSVEWAGSASYEQYF.

This clonotype was recorded many times. This sequence joins TRBV5-1 and TRBJ2-2; the D is unclear. Trimming left V 0 bases short and J 5 bases short, with 8 bases between. From germline, CDR1 is SGHRS and CDR2 YFSETQ. The CDR3 spans 14 residues. The chain's CDR3 is CASSLALRTGELFF. The CDR3 bases are TGCGCCAGCAGCTTGGCTCTGCGGACCGGGGAGCTGTTTTTT.

A few counts support this clonotype. V usage is TRBV20-1 and J usage is TRBJ2-1, with D perhaps TRBD2 (5 bases). The CDR3 runs to 10 residues. CDR1 and CDR2 (germline): DFQATT, SNEGSKA (reference sequence). The V end was cut by 8 bases, the J end by 8 bases, with 10 bases between. This CDR3 is CSPEGYEQFF. In DNA, the CDR3 is TGCAGTCCTGAGGGCTATGAGCAGTTCTTC.

The gene calls are TRBV4-3 and TRBJ2-7; a weak D match, TRBD2 (6 bases). This CDR3 region has 16 residues. The germline V gene encodes CDR1 LGHNA and CDR2 YSLEER. V was pared by 1 base and J by 3 bases, with 16 bases between. The CDR3 sequence: CASSQVLGREVYEQYF. The CDR3 DNA reads as TGCGCCAGCAGCCAAGTACTAGGCAGGGAGGTCTACGAGCAGTACTTC.

The CDR3, as DNA: TGTGCCAGCAGTTGGACTAGCGGGGGTCCTGGCACAGATACGCAGTATTTT. It translates to CASSWTSGGPGTDTQYF. This chain joins TRBV12-3 or TRBV12-4 and TRBJ2-3; 13 nucleotides line up with TRBD2. V lost 4 bases, J lost 1 base, and 5 bases stayed unmatched. The CDR3 consists of 17 residues.

The J gene is TRBJ2-1, the V gene TRBV11-2, with 12 bases that match TRBD2. Germline-derived CDR1 and CDR2 are SGHAT and FQNNGV. This CDR3 contains 19 residues. The V segment lost 6 bases and the J segment 6 bases; nucleotides outside the gene matches: 18. The CDR3 DNA reads TGTGCCAGCAGGTTTTGGCCTAGCGGGGGGGCCGGTATAGCCAATGAGCAGTTCTTC. It encodes CASRFWPSGGAGIANEQFF.

This clonotype has only a few counts. V and J are TRBV7-2 and TRBJ1-5, with no clear D. The CDR3 is 11 residues long. V lost 1 base and J 11 bases, leaving 6 bases between the germline ends. CDR1 and CDR2 from the germline V gene are SGHTA and FQGNSA. The CDR3 DNA sequence: TGTGCCAGCAGCTTAGGGGGAGCCCAGCATTTT. Protein product: CASSLGGAQHF.

This clonotype was seen repeatedly, ten times or more. The chain has TRBV10-2 and TRBJ2-5; D is possibly TRBD1 (5 bases). This CDR3 has 13 amino acids. V lost 3 bases to trimming and J lost 3 bases, with 8 bases between them. Germline V gene data show CDR1 as WSHSY and CDR2 as SAAADI. CDR3 coding DNA: TGCGCCAGCAGTGATGCAGGGAAAGAGACCCAGTACTTC. Translated, it gives CASSDAGKETQYF.

The chain has TRBV18 and TRBJ1-1; 7 bases align to TRBD1. With 1 base clipped from V and 11 bases from J, the junction kept 4 bases outside the gene matches. Germline V CDR1 and CDR2: KGHSH, LQKENI. CDR3 length: 12 amino acids. CDR3 in DNA: TGTGCCAGCTCACCACAGGGGGCTCTGGCTTTCTTT. Translating gives CASSPQGALAFF.

About this clonotype itself: Germline is not matched at one junction end, which may reflect a read error. The chain uses TRBV6-5 and TRBJ2-3; possibly TRBD1 or TRBD2 for D (6 bases each). This CDR3 has 16 amino acids. Germline values: CDR1 MNHEY, CDR2 SVGAGI. The CDR3 protein is CASSYAGGPSTGTQYF. CDR3 nucleotides: TGTGCCAGCAGCTACGCCGGGGGCCCGAGCACAGGTACGCAGTATTTT.

On this clonotype: At one of its ends the junction is not consistent with the germline gene, which may arise from a read error. The gene calls are TRBV3-1 and TRBJ2-3; 7 nucleotides agree with TRBD1. Germline CDR1 reads LGHDT; CDR2 reads YNNKEL (reference sequence). The CDR3 is 14 amino acids. The CDR3 spells CASGQDRGTDTQYF. The CDR3 nucleotides are TGTGCCAGCGGCCAAGACAGGGGCACAGATACGCAGTATTTT.

V gene TRBV7-9 combines with J gene TRBJ2-3, with D tentatively TRBD1 (5 bases). The CDR3 runs 14 residues. Germline CDR1 is SEHNR and CDR2 is FQNEAQ (reference sequence). V shed 3 bases and J shed 2 bases, with 9 bases lying between them. The CDR3 spells CASSFRGFTDTQYF. CDR3 bases: TGTGCCAGCAGCTTTAGGGGTTTCACAGATACGCAGTATTTT.

The genes are TRBV5-6 and TRBJ1-1; 7 bases map to TRBD1. With 2 bases clipped from V and 1 base from J, the junction kept 5 bases outside the gene matches. CDR1 is SGHDT and CDR2 is YYEEEE in the germline V gene. The CDR3 sequence is 15 residues long. The CDR3 DNA reads TGTGCCAGCAGCTTAATAGGGGGCGGGAACACTGAAGCTTTCTTT. Protein: CASSLIGGGNTEAFF. Based on the CDR3 plus reference TRBV5-6 and TRBJ1-1, the full variable domain is DAGVTQSPTHLIKTRGQQVTLRCSPKSGHDTVSWYQQALGQGPQFIFQYYEEEERQRGNFPDRFSGHQFPNYSSELNVNALLLGDSALYLCASSLIGGGNTEAFFGQGTRLTVV.

This clonotype came up many times. This sequence joins TRBV18 and TRBJ2-5; D uncertain. V was shortened by 3 bases and J by 0 bases, with 8 bases between the two germline ends. This CDR3 is built from 14 residues. Per germline, CDR1 KGHSH and CDR2 LQKENI. The CDR3 DNA reads as TGTGCCAGCTCACCTGGGTCACACCAAGAGACCCAGTACTTC. Protein product: CASSPGSHQETQYF.

V is TRBV6-5 and J is TRBJ2-2; D call uncertain. CDR3 length equals 13 residues. Trimming pared 2 bases from V and 6 bases from J, leaving 7 bases between. Germline loops: CDR1 MNHEY, CDR2 SVGAGI. The CDR3 DNA is TGTGCCAGCAGTTACGTCGGTCCCGGGGAGCTGTTTTTT. It codes for CASSYVGPGELFF.

This clonotype was counted ten times or more. This chain joins TRBV12-3 or TRBV12-4 and TRBJ1-6, with a possible D match to TRBD1 (6 bases). CDR3 length: 14 residues. V lost 2 bases and J lost 7, with 9 bases in between. The CDR3 loop is CASSLSGVNSPLHF. CDR3 nucleotide sequence: TGTGCCAGCAGTTTATCAGGGGTCAATTCACCCCTCCACTTT.

This clonotype was counted only a few times. This sequence joins TRBV4-3 and TRBJ2-2; 7 bases agree with TRBD2. The CDR3 spans 17 residues. Trimming cost V 4 bases and J 0 bases; bases outside gene matches: 8. Germline CDR1 is LGHNA and CDR2 is YSLEER. The CDR3 region has the DNA TGCGCCAGCAGCCGAAGACTAGCAGACACGAACACCGGGGAGCTGTTTTTT. The encoded protein is CASSRRLADTNTGELFF.

This clonotype came up a few times. The genes are TRBV12-3 or TRBV12-4 and TRBJ2-7; TRBD2 agrees at 10 bases. The CDR3 consists of 14 residues. Unmatched junction bases numbered 6, after V lost 3 bases and J lost 7 bases. CDR3 residues: CASSLRLAGEEQYF. CDR3 coding DNA: TGTGCCAGCAGTTTGAGGCTAGCGGGAGAAGAGCAGTACTTC.

This clonotype was counted many times. The rearrangement uses TRBV27 and TRBJ1-1; TRBD1 is a possible D gene (6 bases). Deletions cut 4 bases from V and 4 bases from J, with 10 bases between. The CDR3 covers 13 residues. Germline values: CDR1 MNHEY, CDR2 SMNVEV (reference sequence). The CDR3 sequence is CASSYGQSTEAFF. The CDR3 DNA sequence: TGTGCCAGCAGTTATGGACAGAGCACTGAAGCTTTCTTT.

This clonotype was seen ten or more times. V is TRBV12-3 or TRBV12-4 and J is TRBJ2-2; D gene ambiguous. The CDR3 extends over 13 amino acids. V lost 2 bases and J lost 7, with 8 bases in between. In DNA form, the CDR3 reads TGTGCCAGCAGTTTATCTGGGAACGGGGAGCTGTTTTTT. Amino acid sequence: CASSLSGNGELFF.

This clonotype was recorded a few times. The gene calls are TRBV4-2 and TRBJ1-3; 9 bases fit TRBD1. In germline, CDR1 is LGHNA, CDR2 YNFKEQ. Germline trimming cut 1 base from V and 12 bases from J; bases unmatched to any gene: 19. The CDR3 length is 18 residues. CDR3 protein: CASSQGKSWDREVDHIYF. CDR3 DNA: TGTGCCAGCAGCCAAGGGAAGTCGTGGGACAGGGAAGTTGATCACATATATTTT.

The chain couples TRBV20-1 to TRBJ2-7, with D tentatively TRBD1 (6 bases). Deletions cut 2 bases from V and 4 bases from J, with 18 bases between. The CDR3 sequence is 15 residues long. Germline assignment: CDR1 DFQATT and CDR2 SNEGSKA (reference sequence). CDR3 loop: CSARRTVGNGYEQYF. Written as DNA, the CDR3 is TGCAGTGCTAGACGGACAGTAGGGAATGGGTACGAGCAGTACTTC.

This clonotype has more than one count but fewer than ten. V gene TRBV7-8 combines with J gene TRBJ2-1, with TRBD1 identical over 7 bases. The CDR3 contains 14 residues. Germline CDR1 is SGHVS and CDR2 is FQNEAQ. After removal of 4 bases from V and 9 bases from J, the junction contained 9 bases not matched to a gene. CDR3 nucleotide sequence: TGTGCCAGCAGCTGGGGGCAGGGGGAGAGTGAGCAGTTCTTC. It yields the protein CASSWGQGESEQFF.

This clonotype was found a few times. V and J are TRBV3-1 and TRBJ2-1; 8 nucleotides line up with TRBD2. There are 17 residues in the CDR3. CDR1 is LGHDT, CDR2 YNNKEL, per germline (reference sequence). The J segment lost 3 bases and the V segment lost 0 bases, leaving 7 bases of the junction unmatched. The CDR3 DNA sequence: TGTGCCAGCAGCCAAGATAGTCGCGGGGGGAACTACAATGAGCAGTTCTTC. Translation gives CASSQDSRGGNYNEQFF.

The chain employs TRBV20-1 and TRBJ2-7; TRBD2 agrees at 9 bases. This CDR3 is 13 amino acids long. The V gene's germline CDR1 is DFQATT and CDR2 SNEGSKA (reference sequence). Trimming took 4 bases from V and 3 from J; bases not matched to a gene: 4. CDR3 in DNA: TGCAGTGCTACTAGCGGGATGCGCTACGAGCAGTACTTC. This gives the protein CSATSGMRYEQYF.

This clonotype was seen many times. CDR3 coding DNA: TGCAGTGCTGTAAACAGGGGGACAGATACGCAGTATTTT. Translated: CSAVNRGTDTQYF. The V call is TRBV20-1, the J call TRBJ2-3; 8 bases match TRBD1. Trimming took 5 bases from V and 3 from J; bases not matched to a gene: 4. Germline CDR1 and CDR2: DFQATT and SNEGSKA (reference sequence). CDR3 length: 13 residues.

The sample holds many counts of this clonotype. The CDR3 region is CATSRGGVTGELFF. The CDR3 bases are TGTGCCACCAGCAGGGGTGGCGTTACCGGGGAGCTGTTTTTT. The chain recombines TRBV15 with TRBJ2-2; D unclear. This CDR3 has 14 amino acids. V lost 3 bases and J lost 5, with 10 bases in between. Germline values: CDR1 LNHNV, CDR2 YYDKDF (reference sequence).

The gene calls are TRBV30 and TRBJ1-3; possible D gene TRBD1, 6 bases. Per germline, CDR1 GTSNPN and CDR2 SVGIG (reference sequence). The ends were cut back, 5 bases at V and 5 bases at J, with 13 bases in the middle. The CDR3 consists of 13 residues. Written as DNA, the CDR3 is TGTGCCTGGGGGTCGGGGGGCAGAAACACCATATATTTT. As protein: CAWGSGGRNTIYF.

At least ten counts were recorded for this clonotype. The chain employs TRBV6-5 and TRBJ1-1; D unresolved. Trimming stripped 0 bases from V and 2 bases from J, with 10 bases between. Germline CDR1 is MNHEY and CDR2 is SVGAGI. The CDR3 totals 15 residues. For the CDR3, the DNA is TGTGCCAGCAGTTACTCGAGAGGGTCCAACACTGAAGCTTTCTTT. It is translated as CASSYSRGSNTEAFF.